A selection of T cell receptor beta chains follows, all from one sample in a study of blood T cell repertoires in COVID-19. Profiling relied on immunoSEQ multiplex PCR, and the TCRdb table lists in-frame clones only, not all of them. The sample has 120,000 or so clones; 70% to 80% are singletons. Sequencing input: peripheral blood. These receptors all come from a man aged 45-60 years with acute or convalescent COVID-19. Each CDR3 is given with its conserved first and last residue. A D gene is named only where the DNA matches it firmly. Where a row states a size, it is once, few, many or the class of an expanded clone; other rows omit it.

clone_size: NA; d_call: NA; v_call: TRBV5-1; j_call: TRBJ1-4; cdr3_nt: TGCGCCAGCAGCTTGGCCTTTAATGAAAAACTGTTTTTT; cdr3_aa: CASSLAFNEKLFF
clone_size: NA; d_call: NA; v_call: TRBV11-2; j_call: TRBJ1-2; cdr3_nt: TGTGCCAGCAGCTTAGAGCCGGGAACTAACTATGGCTACACCTTC; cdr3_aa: CASSLEPGTNYGYTF
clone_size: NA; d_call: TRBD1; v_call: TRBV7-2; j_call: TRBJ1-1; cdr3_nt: TGTGCCAGCAGCCGCGACAGGGGTTTGGAAGCTTTCTTT; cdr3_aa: CASSRDRGLEAFF
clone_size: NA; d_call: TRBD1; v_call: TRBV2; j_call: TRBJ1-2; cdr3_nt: TGTGCCAGCAGTGAAGAACCAGGGGGCTCTAACTATGGCTACACCTTC; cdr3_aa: CASSEEPGGSNYGYTF
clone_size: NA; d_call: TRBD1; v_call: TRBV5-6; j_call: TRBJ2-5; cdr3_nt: TGTGCCAGCAGCCACAGGACAGGGCAAGGAGAGACCCAGTACTTC; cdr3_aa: CASSHRTGQGETQYF
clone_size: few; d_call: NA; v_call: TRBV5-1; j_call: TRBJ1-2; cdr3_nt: TGCGCCAGCAGAACTACAGGGCTCGACTATGGCTACACCTTC; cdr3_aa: CASRTTGLDYGYTF
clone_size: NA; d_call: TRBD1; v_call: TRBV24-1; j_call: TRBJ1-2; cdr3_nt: TGTGCCACCAGTGATTCCGACAGGGGTGGCTACACCTTC; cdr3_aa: CATSDSDRGGYTF
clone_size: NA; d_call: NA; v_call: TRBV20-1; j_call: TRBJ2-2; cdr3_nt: TGCAGTGCTAGTTCAATCCCCGGGGAGCTGTTTTTT; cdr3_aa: CSASSIPGELFF
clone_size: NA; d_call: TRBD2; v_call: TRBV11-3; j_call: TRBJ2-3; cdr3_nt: TGTGCCAGCAGCTCCATAGCGGGGGGCGCAGATACGCAGTATTTT; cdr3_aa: CASSSIAGGADTQYF
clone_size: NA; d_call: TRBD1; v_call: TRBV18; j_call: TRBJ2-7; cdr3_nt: TGTGCCAGCTCACCACCAGGACAGGCTTTCTCCTACGAGCAGTACTTC; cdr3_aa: CASSPPGQAFSYEQYF
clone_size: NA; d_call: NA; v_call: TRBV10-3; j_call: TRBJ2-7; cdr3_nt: TGTGCCATCAGTGCCCCTCCGGGGTGGGAGCAGTACTTC; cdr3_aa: CAISAPPGWEQYF
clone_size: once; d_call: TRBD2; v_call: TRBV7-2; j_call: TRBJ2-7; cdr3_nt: TGTGCCAGCAGCCCGCCGGAGCGGGGGGTCTACGAGCAGTACTTC; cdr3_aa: CASSPPERGVYEQYF
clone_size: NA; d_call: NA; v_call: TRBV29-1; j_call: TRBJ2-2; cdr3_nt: TGCAGCGTCCCGACAGGAACGAACACCGGGGAGCTGTTTTTT; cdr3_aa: CSVPTGTNTGELFF
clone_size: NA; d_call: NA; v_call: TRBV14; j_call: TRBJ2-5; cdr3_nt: TGTGCCAGCAGCCACGTTAGCGGAAGCTGGGAGACCCAGTACTTC; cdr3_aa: CASSHVSGSWETQYF
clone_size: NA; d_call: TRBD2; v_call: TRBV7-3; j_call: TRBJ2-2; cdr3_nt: TGTGCCAGCAGCTTACGACTAGCAGAGGCCGGGGAGCTGTTTTTT; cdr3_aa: CASSLRLAEAGELFF
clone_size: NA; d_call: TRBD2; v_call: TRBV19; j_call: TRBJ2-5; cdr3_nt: TGTGCCAGTAGTACACCGGGACTAGCGGAAGAGACCCAGTACTTC; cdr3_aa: CASSTPGLAEETQYF
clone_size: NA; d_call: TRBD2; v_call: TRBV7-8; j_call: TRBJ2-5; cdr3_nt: TGTGCCAGCATCGGACTAGCGGGGGCGCAGGTCTACGAAGAGACCCAGTACTTC; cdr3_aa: CASIGLAGAQVYEETQYF
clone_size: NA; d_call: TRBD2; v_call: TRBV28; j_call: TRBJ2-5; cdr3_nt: TGTGCCAGCAGTTATGGGACTAGCCTAGAGACCCAGTACTTC; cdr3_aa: CASSYGTSLETQYF
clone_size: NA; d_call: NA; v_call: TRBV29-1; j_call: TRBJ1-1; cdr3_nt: TGCAGCGTTGAACGGGGATACACTGAAGCTTTCTTT; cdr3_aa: CSVERGYTEAFF
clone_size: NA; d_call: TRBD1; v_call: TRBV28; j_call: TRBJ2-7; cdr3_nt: TGTGCCAGCAGTCCTTGGGGACAGGGGGACTCTTACGAGCAGTACTTC; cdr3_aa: CASSPWGQGDSYEQYF
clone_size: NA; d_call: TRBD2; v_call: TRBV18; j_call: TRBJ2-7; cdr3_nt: TGTGCCAGCTCACCAACAGCGGGAGAATACGAGCAGTACTTC; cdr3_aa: CASSPTAGEYEQYF
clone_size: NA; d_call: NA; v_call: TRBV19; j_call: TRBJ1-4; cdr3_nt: TGTGCCAGTATCGGACAACAGGGAGAAAAACTGTTTTTT; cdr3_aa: CASIGQQGEKLFF
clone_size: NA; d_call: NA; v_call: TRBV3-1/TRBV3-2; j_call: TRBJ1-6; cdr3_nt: TGTGCCAGCAGCCAAGGTCCGGGACTCTTTAGCTCCTATAATTCACCCCTCCACTTT; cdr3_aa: CASSQGPGLFSSYNSPLHF
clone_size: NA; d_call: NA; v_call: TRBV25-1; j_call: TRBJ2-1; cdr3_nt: TGTGCCAGCAGCCACTTGTCCTACAATGAGCAGTTCTTC; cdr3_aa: CASSHLSYNEQFF
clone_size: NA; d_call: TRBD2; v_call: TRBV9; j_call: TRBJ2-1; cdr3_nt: TGTGCCAGCAACGTAGACGGGGGGAGAGACAATGAGCAGTTCTTC; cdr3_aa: CASNVDGGRDNEQFF
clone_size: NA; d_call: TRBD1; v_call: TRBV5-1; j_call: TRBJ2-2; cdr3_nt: TGCGCCAGCAGCCCTCTCGGGACAGCGAACACCGGGGAGCTGTTTTTT; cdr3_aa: CASSPLGTANTGELFF
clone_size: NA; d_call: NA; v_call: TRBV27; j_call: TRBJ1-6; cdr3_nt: TGTGCCAGCAGGCCCCCGGTCCCTGTCTATAATTCACCCCTCCACTTT; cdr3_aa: CASRPPVPVYNSPLHF
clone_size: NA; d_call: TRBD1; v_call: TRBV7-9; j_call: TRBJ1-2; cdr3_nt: TGTGCCAGCAGCTTAGCCGGGACAGGGCTTCATGGCTACACCTTC; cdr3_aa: CASSLAGTGLHGYTF
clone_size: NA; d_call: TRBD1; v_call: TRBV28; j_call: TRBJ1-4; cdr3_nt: TGTGCCAGCAGTTCTCCCGGGACAGGGGCTAATGAAAAACTGTTTTTT; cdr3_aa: CASSSPGTGANEKLFF
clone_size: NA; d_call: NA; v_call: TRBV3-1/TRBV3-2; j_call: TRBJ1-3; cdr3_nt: TGTGCCAGCAGCCAGGTACAGGTCTCTGGAAACACCATATATTTT; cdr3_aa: CASSQVQVSGNTIYF
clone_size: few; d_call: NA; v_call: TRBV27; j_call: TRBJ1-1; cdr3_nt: TGTGCCAGCAGTACATCGACCGGGGGAAAAGCTTTCTTT; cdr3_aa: CASSTSTGGKAFF
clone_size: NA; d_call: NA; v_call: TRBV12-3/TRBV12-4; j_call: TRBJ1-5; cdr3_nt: TGTGCCAGCAACGACATCTTCGGGCCCCAGCATTTT; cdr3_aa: CASNDIFGPQHF
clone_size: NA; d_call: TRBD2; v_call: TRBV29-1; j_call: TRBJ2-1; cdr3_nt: TGCAGCGTTGAAGACCCGGGACTAGCGGGAGGTTACAATGAGCAGTTCTTC; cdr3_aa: CSVEDPGLAGGYNEQFF
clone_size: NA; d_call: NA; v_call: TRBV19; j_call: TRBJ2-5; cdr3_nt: TGTGCCAGTAGTATAGATACCATGAGGTGGGAGACCCAGTACTTC; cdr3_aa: CASSIDTMRWETQYF
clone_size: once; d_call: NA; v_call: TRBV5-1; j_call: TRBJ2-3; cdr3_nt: TGCGCCAGCAGCGCGACTGTAGCGGATACGCAGTATTTT; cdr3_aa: CASSATVADTQYF
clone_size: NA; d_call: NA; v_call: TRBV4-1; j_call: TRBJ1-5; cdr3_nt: TGCGCCAGCAGCCTCCTCTGGGGCGCTCGCGGCAATCAGCCCCAGCATTTT; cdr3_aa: CASSLLWGARGNQPQHF
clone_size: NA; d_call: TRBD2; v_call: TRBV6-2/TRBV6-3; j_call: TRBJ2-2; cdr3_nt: TGTGCCAGCAGTTACTCGACTAGCGGGGCCGCGAACACCGGGGAGCTGTTTTTT; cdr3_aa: CASSYSTSGAANTGELFF
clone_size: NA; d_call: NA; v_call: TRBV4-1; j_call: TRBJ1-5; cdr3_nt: TGCGCCAGCAGCCAAGATCAAGAGGGGCCCCAGCATTTT; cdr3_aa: CASSQDQEGPQHF
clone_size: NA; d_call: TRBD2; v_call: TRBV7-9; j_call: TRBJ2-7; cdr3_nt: TGTGCCAGCAGCTTATCCGGGACTAGCGGGAGGAAAACCTACGAGCAGTACTTC; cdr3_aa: CASSLSGTSGRKTYEQYF
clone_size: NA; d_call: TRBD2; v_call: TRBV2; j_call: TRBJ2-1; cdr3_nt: TGTGCCAGCAGTAGGGGTAGCGGGAGTGACAATGAGCAGTTCTTC; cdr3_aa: CASSRGSGSDNEQFF
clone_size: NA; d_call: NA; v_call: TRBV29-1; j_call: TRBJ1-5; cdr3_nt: TGCAGCGTTATCACGGAGAATCAGCCCCAGCATTTT; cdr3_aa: CSVITENQPQHF
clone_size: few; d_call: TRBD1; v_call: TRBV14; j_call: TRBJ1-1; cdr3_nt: TGTGCCAGCAGCCCAATCGGACAGGGGACGTTGAACACTGAAGCTTTCTTT; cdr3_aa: CASSPIGQGTLNTEAFF
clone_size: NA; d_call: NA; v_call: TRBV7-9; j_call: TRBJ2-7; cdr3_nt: TGTGCCAGCAGCACCCGGGAAGAGCAGTACTTC; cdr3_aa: CASSTREEQYF
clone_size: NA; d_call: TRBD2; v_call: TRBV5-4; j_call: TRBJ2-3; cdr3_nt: TGTGCCAGCAGCTTGGGGGGACTAGCGGGGGAAACAGATACGCAGTATTTT; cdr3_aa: CASSLGGLAGETDTQYF
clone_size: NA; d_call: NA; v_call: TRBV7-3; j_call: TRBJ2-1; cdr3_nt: TGTGCCAGCAGTCCCGCGGGCTCCTACAATGAGCAGTTCTTC; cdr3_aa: CASSPAGSYNEQFF
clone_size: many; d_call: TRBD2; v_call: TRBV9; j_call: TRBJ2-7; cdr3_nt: TGTGCCAGCAGCGCTAGACTAGCGGGAGAAGGCGAGCAGTACTTC; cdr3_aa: CASSARLAGEGEQYF
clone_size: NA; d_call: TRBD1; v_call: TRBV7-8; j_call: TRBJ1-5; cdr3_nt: TGTGCCAGCAGCTCCTACAGGGGGCGCGGCAATCAGCCCCAGCATTTT; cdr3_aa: CASSSYRGRGNQPQHF
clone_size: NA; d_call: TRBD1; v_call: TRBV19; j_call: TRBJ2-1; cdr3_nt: TGTGCCAGTAGCCAGGGACGACAGGGCGGTGCCGAGAAGTTCTTC; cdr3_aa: CASSQGRQGGAEKFF
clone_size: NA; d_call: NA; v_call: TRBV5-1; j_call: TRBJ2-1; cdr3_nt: TGCGCCAGCAGCTACACAGGGAGAGACTCCTACAATGAGCAGTTCTTC; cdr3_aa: CASSYTGRDSYNEQFF